Listed below are T cell receptor beta chains from one sample, sequenced in a study of T-cell reconstitution after alpha-beta-depleted transplantation in children. Each CDR3 protein gets one entry after TCRdb re-called the PCR reads with MiXCR. The sample holds under 150,000 distinct CDR3 sequences; about a tenth are singletons and the top ten take less than 25%. The material was PBMCs, mostly from graft donor cells, obtained 180 days after TCRalphabeta/CD19-depleted stem cell transplant. The receptor set was obtained from a girl under three years old who had a stem cell transplant for combined immunodeficiency, so the T cells may come from the graft donor. Each CDR3 is given with its conserved first and last residue. A D gene is named only where the DNA matches it firmly. A row's size may be missing; if present it is once, few, many or a size class.

>TRBD1|TRBV10-3|TRBJ2-7|many
CAISPGQGMNEQYF
TGTGCCATCAGTCCGGGACAGGGGATGAACGAGCAGTACTTC
>TRBD2|TRBV4-3|TRBJ2-2|.
CASSQDRAGYTGELFF
TGCGCCAGCAGCCAAGACAGAGCGGGGTACACCGGGGAGCTGTTTTTT
>.|TRBV11-3|TRBJ2-5|.
CASSPRRGQETQYF
TGTGCCAGCAGCCCCCGACGGGGGCAAGAGACCCAGTACTTC
>TRBD1|TRBV28|TRBJ1-2|few
CASSLMTGIDYGYTF
TGTGCCAGCAGTTTGATGACAGGGATAGACTATGGCTACACCTTC
>TRBD1|TRBV6-1|TRBJ1-2|few
CASSSQGPTHPLYGYTF
TGTGCCAGCAGCTCACAGGGGCCAACCCACCCCCTCTATGGCTACACCTTC
>.|TRBV3-1|TRBJ1-5|.
CASSQANQPQHF
TGTGCCAGCAGCCAAGCAAACCAGCCCCAGCATTTT
>.|TRBV5-1|TRBJ2-3|.
CASSLWGRETDTQYF
TGCGCCAGCAGCTTGTGGGGCAGGGAGACAGATACGCAGTATTTT
>.|TRBV7-2|TRBJ2-7|.
CASSLGGGGAGEQYF
TGTGCCAGCAGCTTAGGGGGAGGGGGGGCAGGCGAGCAGTACTTC
>.|TRBV27|TRBJ2-3|few
CASSLLSGTLPLEHTDTQYF
TGTGCCAGCAGTTTATTATCCGGGACTCTCCCCCTCGAGCACACAGATACGCAGTATTTT
>.|TRBV5-1|TRBJ2-1|.
CASSFSPSKASSLSYNEQFF
TGCGCCAGCAGCTTTTCGCCTTCAAAGGCTAGCAGTTTATCCTACAATGAGCAGTTCTTC
>.|TRBV7-2|TRBJ2-7|.
CASSLSEGEQYF
TGTGCCAGCAGCTTGTCAGAAGGCGAGCAGTACTTC
>.|TRBV12-3/TRBV12-4|TRBJ2-7|few
CASSLSASYEQYF
TGTGCCAGCAGTTTGTCAGCCTCCTACGAGCAGTACTTC
>.|TRBV30|TRBJ1-1|few
CAWSNPTEAFF
TGTGCCTGGAGTAATCCCACTGAAGCTTTCTTT
>TRBD2|TRBV9|TRBJ2-1|.
CASSVSLAGGPQSSYNEQFF
TGTGCCAGCAGCGTATCTCTAGCGGGAGGGCCGCAGAGCTCCTACAATGAGCAGTTCTTC
>TRBD1|TRBV29-1|TRBJ1-4|few
CSVGEGQGEKLFF
TGCAGCGTTGGGGAGGGACAGGGCGAAAAACTGTTTTTT
>.|TRBV20-1|TRBJ2-3|few
CSAGASGWGDTQYF
TGCAGTGCCGGGGCCTCGGGGTGGGGGGATACGCAGTATTTT
>.|TRBV4-3|TRBJ1-1|many
CASSHKQGNTEAFF
TGCGCCAGCAGCCACAAACAGGGTAACACTGAAGCTTTCTTT
>.|TRBV5-5|TRBJ2-7|few
CASSPGLAYEQYF
TGTGCCAGCAGCCCGGGCCTAGCCTACGAGCAGTACTTC
>.|TRBV19|TRBJ2-2|.
CASRGGATNTGELFF
TGTGCCAGTAGGGGAGGAGCAACGAACACCGGGGAGCTGTTTTTT
>.|TRBV5-1|TRBJ2-5|.
CASSASGGGLQETQYF
TGCGCCAGCAGCGCCTCAGGAGGGGGGCTTCAAGAGACCCAGTACTTC
>.|TRBV29-1|TRBJ1-1|many
CSVATPGTEAFF
TGCAGCGTCGCCACCCCCGGGACTGAAGCTTTCTTT
>TRBD2|TRBV20-1|TRBJ2-5|few
CSARGEGTQYF
TGCAGTGCTAGAGGGGAGGGGACCCAGTACTTC
>TRBD1|TRBV10-3|TRBJ2-3|few
CAISASDRGTDTQYF
TGTGCCATCAGTGCCTCGGACAGGGGAACAGATACGCAGTATTTT
>.|TRBV9|TRBJ2-3|few
CASSVAAYLTDTQYF
TGTGCCAGCAGCGTAGCTGCCTATCTCACAGATACGCAGTATTTT
>TRBD1|TRBV12-3/TRBV12-4|TRBJ1-3|.
CASSRRGWDSENRGNTIYF
TGTGCCAGCAGTCGTCGTGGCTGGGACAGTGAAAACCGAGGAAACACCATATATTTT
>.|TRBV20-1|TRBJ2-1|few
CSASVSGDNEQFF
TGCAGTGCTAGCGTTTCAGGGGATAATGAGCAGTTCTTC
>TRBD2|TRBV5-1|TRBJ2-3|.
CASSFGTSGDSTDTQYF
TGCGCCAGCAGCTTCGGGACTAGCGGGGACTCCACAGATACGCAGTATTTT
>.|TRBV5-1|TRBJ2-3|many
CASSLDVKFTDTQYF
TGCGCCAGCAGCTTGGATGTGAAGTTCACAGATACGCAGTATTTT
>TRBD1|TRBV20-1|TRBJ2-3|.
CSARHRGVRTDTQYF
TGCAGTGCTAGACACAGGGGGGTACGCACAGATACGCAGTATTTT
>.|TRBV6-1|TRBJ2-3|.
CASSRRNGGPTDTQYF
TGTGCCAGCAGCCGTCGAAACGGGGGACCCACAGATACGCAGTATTTT
>.|TRBV20-1|TRBJ2-1|.
CSGSYNEQFF
TGCAGTGGCTCGTACAATGAGCAGTTCTTC
>.|TRBV20-1|TRBJ1-2|few
CSARGSNYGYTF
TGCAGTGCTAGGGGTTCTAACTATGGCTACACCTTC
>.|TRBV19|TRBJ2-1|.
CASSIEVPGTYSYNEQFF
TGTGCCAGTAGTATAGAAGTACCCGGGACGTATTCCTACAATGAGCAGTTCTTC
>.|TRBV27|TRBJ2-5|few
CASSSPTRGETQYF
TGTGCCAGCAGTTCGCCTACTAGGGGAGAGACCCAGTACTTC
>TRBD2|TRBV4-3|TRBJ2-1|.
CASSQAAGGYNEQFF
TGCGCCAGCAGCCAAGCGGCGGGAGGGTACAATGAGCAGTTCTTC